Sequencing of this TCR beta chain was carried out in a study of T cells in localized non-small cell lung cancer. The CDR3 has 16 residues. The germline V gene encodes CDR1 ENHRY and CDR2 SYGVKD. The V end was cut by 7 bases, the J end by 0 bases, with 18 bases between. The data were produced by immunoSEQ multiplex PCR, yet TCRdb's version contains in-frame clones alone and is incomplete. The sample lists more than 45,000 clones, 85% to 90% seen once, with 2.5% in the top ten. This clone was counted a few times. The clonotype originates from a man between 40 and 70 years old with stage II lung adenocarcinoma. This sample comprised PBMCs, obtained before any cancer treatment. The chain combines TRBV10-3 with TRBJ1-1; D might be TRBD1 (6 bases). CDR3 region: CAIMGSREGVNTEAFF. The CDR3 DNA reads TGTGCCATCATGGGGAGCAGGGAGGGGGTGAACACTGAAGCTTTCTTT.